Given below is one T cell receptor beta chain in context. Its antigen is undetermined. The PCR used 52 TRBV and 13 TRBJ primers. TCRdb's copy holds only in-frame clones and misses some; the assay was immunoSEQ multiplex PCR. The sample includes some 17,000 clones, roughly 90% of them seen just once. Every patient with CD3G deficiency had evidence of autoimmunity. The data originate from a study of regulatory T cells. General study findings and limits: In patients, unique TRB V-J pairs were restricted and V/J usage skewed, especially in Tregs.

V lost 1 base to trimming and J lost 0 bases, with 10 bases between them. This CDR3 comprises 15 residues. Looked up from germline, CDR1 is SGHTA and CDR2 is FQGNSA. The V gene is TRBV7-2, the J gene TRBJ2-7; D unclear. The sequenced material came from CD8+ T cells sorted from blood. This receptor was obtained from a person aged 18-35 years with CD3G deficiency. This chain's CDR3 is CASSLGTEVSYEQYF. The CDR3 coding sequence is TGTGCCAGCAGCTTAGGAACGGAAGTCTCCTACGAGCAGTACTTC.